Detailed here is one T cell receptor beta chain. Its antigen is unknown. The entry originates in a study of shared clonotypes between healthy human individuals. The CDR3 covers 16 residues. CDR1 is SGDLS, CDR2 YYNGEE, per germline. Trimming took 0 bases from V and 2 from J, leaving 9 bases between them. Assay used: immunoSEQ multiplex PCR; TCRdb lists only in-frame clones, some missing. The data show over a million clones, roughly 96% seen once. Study results and limitations: With a few donors compared, about 5.2% of naive CD4 clonotypes were shared. Non-shared clonotypes displayed generation probabilities falling below those of clonotypes present in all four donors.

The genes are TRBV9 and TRBJ2-6; TRBD1 is a possible D gene (6 bases). The sequence came from a man aged 30-40 years in good health. Sequenced sample: naive CD4+ T cells sorted from blood. Sample subset: CD45RA+ positively selected. DNA for the CDR3: TGTGCCAGCAGCGTAGATCACAGGGCTGGGGCCAACGTCCTGACTTTC. This encodes CASSVDHRAGANVLTF.